These 32 T cell receptor beta chains share one sample of origin, sequenced in a study of regulatory T cells in long-lasting Graves disease. Time point noted: newly diagnosed GD, antithyroid drugs for less than 3 months. RNA extracted from PBMCs served as the sequencing template. Arm-PCR of CDR3 regions and iRepertoire HTBI primers were used to build TCR beta libraries. MiXCR was run by TCRdb on the multiplex PCR reads, yielding one entry per CDR3 protein. The table records about 470,000 distinct CDR3 sequences, around 16% of them present only once. These data also featured in a second study, about T cells in Graves' hyperthyroidism and ophthalmopathy.

Sequenced here: peripheral blood mononuclear cells (PBMCs), sampled at new diagnosis, from a patient treated with antithyroid drugs. These receptors all stem from a man in his forties with Graves disease.

In this sample, this clonotype turned up many times. This chain links TRBV20-1 with TRBJ2-1; 11 bases map to TRBD2. Trimming cost V 6 bases and J 6 bases; bases outside gene matches: 7. CDR3 size: 14 residues. CDR1 DFQATT and CDR2 SNEGSKA come from the germline V gene (reference sequence). The CDR3 spells CSANSGRAGNEQFF. DNA for the CDR3: TGCAGTGCAAATAGCGGGAGGGCCGGCAATGAGCAGTTCTTC.

This clonotype was found many times. The chain has TRBV28 and TRBJ1-5; a possible D gene is TRBD1 (6 bases). The germline V and J ends were trimmed by 5 bases and 4 bases, with 12 bases remaining between them. The CDR3 is made up of 14 amino acids. The V gene's germline CDR1 is MDHEN and CDR2 SYDVKM. In nucleotides, the CDR3 is TGTGCCAGCAGTCGGGGGGGGGCGAATCAGCCCCAGCATTTT. Its protein is CASSRGGANQPQHF.

This clonotype appeared a few times. The rearrangement joins TRBV28 to TRBJ2-1; D is possibly TRBD2 (6 bases). V was clipped by 5 bases and J by 2 bases, with 13 bases between them. Germline lookup yields CDR1 MDHEN and CDR2 SYDVKM. CDR3 size: 15 residues. In DNA form, the CDR3 reads TGTGCCAGCAGTCGCCGGGGGAGAACCTACAATGAGCAGTTCTTC. Amino acid sequence: CASSRRGRTYNEQFF.

This clonotype showed up many times. The V gene is TRBV28, the J gene TRBJ2-7; 8 bases are a match to TRBD1. This CDR3 is 14 amino acids long. V was pared by 6 bases and J by 4 bases, with 8 bases of the junction left unmatched. Per the germline V gene, CDR1 is MDHEN and CDR2 is SYDVKM. The CDR3 here is CASRLDRGRYEQYF. The CDR3 DNA reads as TGTGCCAGCAGACTTGACAGGGGTAGATACGAGCAGTACTTC.

This clonotype was counted ten times or more. CDR3 residues: CASSLEGLGEQFF. The CDR3 nucleotides read TGTGCCAGCAGCCTTGAGGGGTTAGGTGAGCAGTTCTTC. The chain joins TRBV7-2 to TRBJ2-1, with D tentatively TRBD1 or TRBD2 (5 bases each). CDR3 length equals 13 residues. Looked up from germline, CDR1 is SGHTA and CDR2 is FQGNSA. V lost 5 bases to trimming and J lost 9 bases, with 14 bases between them.

The sample holds many counts of this clonotype. The chain joins TRBV18 to TRBJ1-2; D possibly corresponds to TRBD1 (6 bases). Trimming pared 3 bases from V and 4 bases from J, leaving 12 bases between. This CDR3 contains 14 residues. Germline V lookup: CDR1 KGHSH, CDR2 LQKENI. CDR3 DNA: TGTGCCAGCTCACCCAGACAGGTCTTCTATGGCTACACCTTC. It yields the protein CASSPRQVFYGYTF.

The chain employs TRBV28 and TRBJ2-1; tentatively, D is TRBD1 or TRBD2 (6 bases each). Germline V lookup: CDR1 MDHEN, CDR2 SYDVKM. With 4 bases removed from V and 3 bases from J, the gap between germline ends came to 19 bases. This CDR3 region has 17 residues. CDR3 DNA: TGTGCCAGCAGTTACCCAACCGGGGGCAGGGGCTACAATGAGCAGTTCTTC. Its protein is CASSYPTGGRGYNEQFF.

The sample holds a few counts of this clonotype. The chain has TRBV5-1 and TRBJ2-7, with 8 bases lining up with TRBD1. J gave up 4 bases and V 7 bases, and 4 bases lay outside the gene matches. CDR3 length: 12 residues. Germline values: CDR1 SGHRS, CDR2 YFSETQ. As DNA, the CDR3 is TGCGCCAGCGGACGGACAGGGTACGAGCAGTACTTC. It is translated as CASGRTGYEQYF.

Regarding this clonotype: With a far larger clone one base away, a read error is the likely cause. The rearrangement uses TRBV28 and TRBJ2-3; D might be TRBD2 (6 bases). The end of the DNA is better explained by TRBJ2-5, so the J call may be wrong. CDR1 MDHEN and CDR2 SYDVKM come from the germline V gene. The CDR3 is 13 amino acids. The CDR3 DNA sequence: TGTGCCTGCAGTGCGCAAGGAGGGGAGGCCCAGTACTTC. Its protein product is CACSAQGGEAQYF.

A few counts support this clonotype. V and J are TRBV20-1 and TRBJ2-1; 14 bases fit TRBD2. Germline V gene sequence: CDR1 DFQATT, CDR2 SNEGSKA (reference sequence). The CDR3 is made up of 17 amino acids. J gave up 8 bases and V 0 bases, and 9 bases lay outside the gene matches. The CDR3 bases are TGCAGTGCTAGAGATGCCGCCGGGACTAGCGGGAGCGATGAGCAGTTCTTC. Its protein is CSARDAAGTSGSDEQFF.

V and J are TRBV11-3 and TRBJ2-2, with 9 nucleotides matching TRBD1. There are 17 residues in the CDR3. V was clipped by 4 bases and J by 4 bases; unmatched bases: 10. CDR1 and CDR2 (germline): SGHNT, YENEEA. The CDR3 here is CASSSTGGSIPTGELFF. CDR3 DNA sequence: TGTGCCAGCAGCTCCACAGGGGGCTCTATTCCCACCGGGGAGCTGTTTTTT.

This clonotype was detected only a few times. V usage is TRBV24-1 and J usage is TRBJ1-1; perhaps TRBD1 as D (5 bases). The CDR3 spans 13 residues. V was clipped by 7 bases and J by 4 bases, with 12 bases between them. Germline values: CDR1 KGHDR, CDR2 SFDVKD. CDR3: CATRGPSRTEAFF. In DNA form, the CDR3 reads TGTGCCACCAGGGGACCGTCACGCACTGAAGCTTTCTTT.

This clonotype was picked up many times. The CDR3 DNA reads as TGTGCCAGCAGCCAATTTGTCGTTCCGTCCTACGAGCAGTACTTC. Translating gives CASSQFVVPSYEQYF. This rearrangement joins TRBV3-1 to TRBJ2-7; D gene ambiguous. This CDR3 has 15 amino acids. Germline-derived CDR1 and CDR2 are LGHDT and YNNKEL (reference sequence). Trimming cost V 2 bases and J 1 base, with 12 bases left between them.

The rearrangement links TRBV19 to TRBJ2-2, with no clear D. Germline loops: CDR1 LNHDA, CDR2 SQIVND (reference sequence). The V end lost 6 bases, the J end lost 0 bases, and 11 bases lay between the germline ends. There are 15 residues in the CDR3. As DNA, the CDR3 is TGTGCCAGTAGCCACCGTCGAGCGAACACCGGGGAGCTGTTTTTT. Amino acids: CASSHRRANTGELFF.

This rearrangement joins TRBV25-1 to TRBJ2-7, with 7 nucleotides matching TRBD1. The CDR3 totals 15 residues. Germline values: CDR1 MGHDK, CDR2 SYGVNS. The V gene end was trimmed by 5 bases and the J gene end by 0 bases; junction bases not matched to a gene: 7. The CDR3: CASSLPGQSSYEQYF. The CDR3 nucleotides are TGTGCCAGCAGTTTACCGGGACAGAGCTCCTACGAGCAGTACTTC.

The chain combines TRBV6-5 with TRBJ2-1, with D possibly matching TRBD2 (5 bases). The V and J ends lost 0 bases and 3 bases respectively, with 9 bases between them. CDR3 size: 15 residues. CDR1 is MNHEY, CDR2 SVGAGI, per germline. DNA of the CDR3: TGTGCCAGCAGTTACTCCCAGGCGGGCTACAATGAGCAGTTCTTC. Translated: CASSYSQAGYNEQFF.

In its sample, this clonotype was seen a few times. V gene TRBV7-3 combines with J gene TRBJ2-1, with 8 positions matching TRBD2. The CDR3 sequence is 16 residues long. V shed 5 bases, J shed 2 bases, and the junction held 8 bases outside the gene matches. The germline V gene has CDR1 SGHTA and CDR2 FQGTGA. CDR3 DNA: TGTGCCAGCAGCCCAACCGGGACTAGAGCCTACAATGAGCAGTTCTTC. Residues: CASSPTGTRAYNEQFF. Drawing the rest from reference TRBV7-3 and TRBJ2-1, the complete variable domain is GAGVSQTPSNKVTEKGKYVELRCDPISGHTALYWYRQSLGQGPEFLIYFQGTGAADDSGLPNDRFFAVRPEGSVSTLKIQRTERGDSAVYLCASSPTGTRAYNEQFFGPGTRLTVL.

This clonotype showed up many times. V and J are TRBV6-1 and TRBJ2-3; a weak D match, TRBD2 (5 bases). There are 13 residues in the CDR3. V gave up 6 bases and J gave up 5 bases, with 12 bases separating them. Germline V gene sequence: CDR1 MNHNS, CDR2 SASEGT. CDR3 loop: CASRDREQDTQYF. The CDR3 bases are TGTGCCAGCAGAGATCGGGAACAAGATACGCAGTATTTT.

This clonotype was picked up a small number of times. The chain employs TRBV4-1 and TRBJ2-2; no firm D call. CDR1 and CDR2 (germline): MGHRA, YSYEKL. V was pared by 0 bases and J by 8 bases, with 10 bases between. This CDR3 has 14 residues. The CDR3 loop reads CASSQDITWGELFF. CDR3 nucleotides: TGCGCCAGCAGCCAAGACATTACGTGGGGGGAGCTGTTTTTT.

The chain couples TRBV24-1 to TRBJ2-2; tentatively, D is TRBD1 (5 bases). The CDR3 consists of 14 residues. Germline lookup yields CDR1 KGHDR and CDR2 SFDVKD. Trimming pared 4 bases from V and 7 bases from J, leaving 12 bases between. DNA for the CDR3: TGTGCCACCAGTGAACCCGGACATTTCGGGGAGCTGTTTTTT. Translation gives CATSEPGHFGELFF.

Many counts were recorded for this clonotype. J is TRBJ2-1 and V is TRBV2, with D tentatively TRBD2 (6 bases). Germline lookup yields CDR1 SNHLY and CDR2 FYNNEI. The ends were cut back, 8 bases at V and 9 bases at J, with 23 bases in the middle. The CDR3 is 15 residues long. In DNA, the CDR3 is TGTGCCAGCGGACCAGGTGGCGGGGCCTTAAGTGAGCAGTTCTTC. This codes for CASGPGGGALSEQFF. Together with reference TRBV2 and TRBJ2-1, the CDR3 gives the full variable domain: EPEVTQTPSHQVTQMGQEVILRCVPISNHLYFYWYRQILGQKVEFLVSFYNNEISEKSEIFDDQFSVERPDGSNFTLKIRSTKLEDSAMYFCASGPGGGALSEQFFGPGTRLTVL.

This clonotype came up a few times. This rearrangement joins TRBV12-3 or TRBV12-4 to TRBJ1-5, with unresolved D. Trimming removed 2 bases from V and 6 bases from J, with 5 bases in between. The CDR3 loop spans 12 amino acids. For the CDR3, the DNA is TGTGCCAGCAGTTTATGGTTTCAGCCCCAGCATTTT. This encodes CASSLWFQPQHF.

This clonotype was counted ten times or more. V and J are TRBV24-1 and TRBJ1-2; 9 nucleotides match TRBD1. The CDR3 loop spans 14 amino acids. In germline, CDR1 is KGHDR, CDR2 SFDVKD. With V trimmed by 9 bases and J by 2 bases, 6 bases remained unmatched. The CDR3: CATQPGQGNYGYTF. Written as DNA, the CDR3 is TGTGCCACCCAACCGGGACAGGGCAACTATGGCTACACCTTC.

The J gene is TRBJ2-7, the V gene TRBV20-1; D gene ambiguous. The germline V and J ends were trimmed by 3 bases and 4 bases, with 13 bases remaining between them. The CDR3 consists of 13 residues. Germline V gene data show CDR1 as DFQATT and CDR2 as SNEGSKA (reference sequence). DNA of the CDR3: TGCAGTGCTAGCCGCCTTTCTCATTACGAGCAGTACTTC. This codes for CSASRLSHYEQYF.

At least ten counts were recorded for this clonotype. This chain uses TRBV6-2 or TRBV6-3 with TRBJ2-3; 12 bases fit TRBD2. Trimming cost V 5 bases and J 1 base; bases outside gene matches: 1. The CDR3 length is 15 residues. The germline CDR1 and CDR2 sequences are MNHEY and SVGEGT. The DNA for the CDR3 is TGTGCCAGCAGTCGACTAGCGGGAGGCACAGATACGCAGTATTTT. Encoded protein: CASSRLAGGTDTQYF.

This clonotype was counted at least ten times. J is TRBJ1-5 and V is TRBV12-3 or TRBV12-4; D is unresolved. The CDR3 loop spans 12 amino acids. The V and J ends lost 6 bases and 5 bases respectively, with 8 bases between them. The CDR3 spells CASRTQYQPQHF. The CDR3 DNA reads as TGTGCCAGCAGGACCCAGTATCAGCCCCAGCATTTT.

This clonotype turned up a few times. V gene TRBV7-3 combines with J gene TRBJ1-5; 10 bases fit TRBD1. The CDR3 runs 15 residues. CDR1 is SGHTA and CDR2 is FQGTGA in the germline V gene. Trimming removed 3 bases from V and 5 bases from J; junction bases left unmatched: 4. The DNA for the CDR3 is TGTGCCAGCAGCTTGACAGGGGGCTGGGATCAGCCCCAGCATTTT. This codes for CASSLTGGWDQPQHF.

At least ten counts were recorded for this clonotype. This rearrangement joins TRBV3-1 to TRBJ1-2, with a tentative D call TRBD1 (6 bases). The CDR3 spans 16 residues. CDR1 and CDR2 (germline): LGHDT, YNNKEL (reference sequence). The V end was cut by 4 bases, the J end by 4 bases, with 19 bases between. This CDR3 is CASSLTRGDFRYGYTF. The CDR3 coding sequence is TGTGCCAGCAGCCTGACAAGGGGGGATTTCCGCTATGGCTACACCTTC.

This clonotype showed up many times. A junction end diverges from the germline sequence, so it may reflect a read error. The chain employs TRBV27 and TRBJ1-4; unclear D gene. This CDR3 is built from 18 residues. Germline V gene data show CDR1 as MNHEY and CDR2 as SMNVEV (reference sequence). In DNA form, the CDR3 reads TGTGCCAGCAGTCTATCCGGGAGAGCGAGTAGGACTAATGAAAAACTGTTTTTT. Its translation is CASSLSGRASRTNEKLFF.

This clonotype was detected a few times. Here the CDR3 DNA reads TGCAGTGCTAGCCCCAAAGTGAGGCTAGCGATCACAGATACGCAGTATTTT. Translation gives CSASPKVRLAITDTQYF. The chain recombines TRBV20-1 with TRBJ2-3; D may be TRBD2 (6 bases). Germline lookup yields CDR1 DFQATT and CDR2 SNEGSKA (reference sequence). V was pared by 3 bases and J by 2 bases, with 21 bases between. The CDR3 contains 17 residues.

The rearrangement joins TRBV7-9 to TRBJ2-7; D is perhaps TRBD1 or TRBD2 (5 bases each). V was trimmed by 0 bases and J by 5 bases, leaving 14 bases between them. The germline CDR1 and CDR2 sequences are SEHNR and FQNEAQ (reference sequence). The length of the CDR3 is 15 residues. CDR3 sequence reads: CASSLAGELRNEQYF. CDR3 coding DNA: TGTGCCAGCAGCTTAGCAGGGGAGCTAAGGAACGAGCAGTACTTC.

The V gene is TRBV6-1, the J gene TRBJ2-2; D is possibly TRBD1 (6 bases). CDR1 and CDR2 (germline): MNHNS, SASEGT. V was cut by 6 bases and J by 4 bases, with 21 bases left in between. The CDR3 runs to 17 residues. For the CDR3, the DNA is TGTGCCAGCAGACCGACTCGTACCGGGACAAGCACCGGGGAGCTGTTTTTT. Translation: CASRPTRTGTSTGELFF.